The clone carrying this T cell receptor (beta chain) was seen a few times. The target antigen is unknown. The record originates from a study of T cell responses to AZD1222 COVID-19 vaccine. Measured with immunoSEQ multiplex PCR; TCRdb has only the in-frame clones, and not every one. This sample has roughly 130,000 clones, with over 75% found just once. Findings and caveats of the study: Clonal diversity was possibly underestimated, and the donors were mostly white British, with more females. Baseline testing showed seropositivity in only a handful of AZD1222 recipients. None of the repertoires were sampled until the peak T cell response had passed. Close to half of spike-specific TCRs reportedly recognize unmutated variant regions.

V lost 5 bases and J lost 6; bases outside the gene matches: 16. The CDR3 sequence is 16 residues long. CDR1 is MNHEY and CDR2 is SMNVEV in the germline V gene (reference sequence). The chain couples TRBV27 to TRBJ2-7; TRBD2 matches 7 bases. The receptor was derived from an adult in good health. The material was peripheral blood, obtained on day 0 of AZD1222 vaccination. The CDR3 coding sequence is TGTGCCAGCAGTCCTCCCCCCGGGACTACCAGGTCCGAGCAGTACTTC. The encoded protein is CASSPPPGTTRSEQYF.